The 29 T cell receptor beta chains in this list originate from one sample, sequenced in a study of blood T cells in healthy people across ages. Primed by a sample-barcoded 5' primer and a J-beta primer mix, a second PCR proceeded for roughly 7 to 11 cycles. TCRdb re-called the 5' RACE reads through MiXCR, storing one row per CDR3 protein. This sample has 730,000 or so distinct CDR3 sequences; around two fifths occur once, and the top ten carry approximately 29%. Sequencing was done on a sample of blood. These receptors originate from a man older than 75 in good health.

The chain employs TRBV6-2 or TRBV6-3 and TRBJ1-2; D gene uncertain. CDR1 and CDR2 (germline): MNHEY, SVGEGT. This CDR3 is built from 11 residues. Between the trimmed V and J ends, which lost 10 bases and 8 bases, there was a span of 14 bases. The CDR3 nucleotides are TGTGCCACTCTTTTCGCTAACGGCTACACCTTC. This translates into CATLFANGYTF.

On this clonotype itself: Being one base from a much bigger clone, this may be a read error. The chain couples TRBV4-3 to TRBJ1-1, with unresolved D. Deletions cut 4 bases from V and 7 bases from J, with 13 bases between. The germline gives CDR1 LGHNA, CDR2 YSLEER. The CDR3 loop spans 13 amino acids. CDR3 DNA sequence: TGCGCCAGCAGCCGGACCCAACGGGATGAAGCTTTCTTT. It yields the protein CASSRTQRDEAFF.

The chain employs TRBV7-8 and TRBJ2-7; D may match TRBD1 or TRBD2 (6 bases each). Deletions cut 3 bases from V and 0 bases from J, with 18 bases between. This CDR3 is built from 17 residues. The germline gives CDR1 SGHVS, CDR2 FQNEAQ. The CDR3 region is CASSFRLVGASSYEQYF. The CDR3 nucleotides read TGTGCCAGCAGCTTTCGACTAGTGGGGGCCAGCTCCTACGAGCAGTACTTC.

The J gene is TRBJ1-6, the V gene TRBV21-1. TRBV21-1 is a known pseudogene. The CDR3 extends over 15 amino acids. CDR3 nucleotide sequence: TGTGCCAGCAGCAAAGCCGCGTATGGGTATTCACCCCTCCACTTT. Translation: CASSKAAYGYSPLHF.

V is TRBV7-2 and J is TRBJ2-3; 10 nucleotides align to TRBD2. The CDR3 is 18 amino acids. V was clipped by 4 bases and J by 3 bases; unmatched bases: 13. Germline V gene lookup returns CDR1 SGHTA and CDR2 FQGNSA. The CDR3 here is CASSSLAGVRLGTDTQYF. CDR3 nucleotide sequence: TGTGCCAGCAGCTCTCTAGCGGGAGTGCGGTTGGGGACAGATACGCAGTATTTT.

This clonotype was found many times. V is TRBV27 and J is TRBJ2-7, with D tentatively TRBD1 (6 bases). The CDR3 is 11 residues long. V lost 6 bases and J 4 bases, leaving 7 bases between the germline ends. The germline gives CDR1 MNHEY, CDR2 SMNVEV (reference sequence). CDR3 loop: CASSRGYEQYF. The CDR3 DNA reads as TGTGCCAGCAGCAGGGGATACGAGCAGTACTTC.

The gene calls are TRBV20-1 and TRBJ1-6; TRBD1 matches at 8 bases. The CDR3 contains 13 residues. Germline CDR1 reads DFQATT; CDR2 reads SNEGSKA (reference sequence). The trim removed 5 bases at V and 6 bases at J, leaving 3 bases unmatched. The CDR3 DNA follows: TGCAGTGCTGGACAGGGCCGTAATTCACCCCTCCACTTT. Amino acids: CSAGQGRNSPLHF.

V gene TRBV7-2 combines with J gene TRBJ2-4; D possibly uses TRBD1 or TRBD2 (5 bases each). Trimming cost V 5 bases and J 6 bases, with 14 bases left between them. This CDR3 comprises 14 residues. Germline CDR1 and CDR2: SGHTA and FQGNSA. The CDR3 reads CASSEGPLPNIQYF. The CDR3 bases are TGTGCCAGCAGCGAGGGACCCCTCCCAAACATTCAGTACTTC. The complete variable domain, with remaining parts taken from reference TRBV7-2 and TRBJ2-4, reads GAGVSQSPSNKVTEKGKDVELRCDPISGHTALYWYRQSLGQGLEFLIYFQGNSAPDKSGLPSDRFSAERTGGSVSTLTIQRTQQEDSAVYLCASSEGPLPNIQYFGAGTRLSVL.

This clonotype has a single count. This chain uses TRBV20-1 with TRBJ2-7; 8 bases agree with TRBD2. The CDR3 sequence is 15 residues long. After removal of 6 bases from V and 0 bases from J, the junction contained 10 bases not matched to a gene. Germline-derived CDR1 and CDR2 are DFQATT and SNEGSKA (reference sequence). The CDR3 bases are TGCAGTGCCAGTGGCGGGGCGGGGGGCTCCTACGAGCAGTACTTC. Translation gives CSASGGAGGSYEQYF.

The genes are TRBV20-1 and TRBJ2-3, with D tentatively TRBD2 (5 bases). The CDR3 loop spans 13 amino acids. Trimming left V 7 bases short and J 9 bases short, with 20 bases between. Germline V gene lookup returns CDR1 DFQATT and CDR2 SNEGSKA (reference sequence). The CDR3 loop is CSVQDSVRATQYF. The CDR3, as DNA: TGCAGTGTCCAGGACTCTGTCCGGGCGACGCAGTATTTT.

The chain employs TRBV7-2 and TRBJ2-1; 9 nucleotides agree with TRBD2. Germline V gene lookup returns CDR1 SGHTA and CDR2 FQGNSA. Trimming took 4 bases from V and 6 from J; bases not matched to a gene: 16. The length of the CDR3 is 18 residues. CDR3 sequence (DNA): TGTGCCAGCAGCTCCAAAAGAGGGGGCCTAGCGGGAAGCAATGAGCAGTTCTTC. It translates to CASSSKRGGLAGSNEQFF.

The V gene is TRBV20-1, the J gene TRBJ1-5; D call uncertain. With 3 bases removed from V and 4 bases from J, the gap between germline ends came to 7 bases. CDR3 size: 12 residues. Germline values: CDR1 DFQATT, CDR2 SNEGSKA (reference sequence). This CDR3 is CSARDANQPQHF. CDR3 DNA: TGCAGTGCTAGGGATGCTAATCAGCCCCAGCATTTT.

This clonotype occurred a few times. The chain combines TRBV20-1 with TRBJ1-5, with D possibly being TRBD1 (5 bases). With 6 bases removed from V and 3 bases from J, the gap between germline ends came to 15 bases. The V gene's germline CDR1 is DFQATT and CDR2 SNEGSKA (reference sequence). This CDR3 has 14 residues. The CDR3, as DNA: TGCAGTGCCCCATCCCGGGGCCCCAATCAGCCCCAGCATTTT. Translation gives CSAPSRGPNQPQHF.

This clonotype appeared a few times. This chain connects TRBV6-2 or TRBV6-3 to TRBJ1-5; a weak D match, TRBD1 (5 bases). Germline V gene lookup returns CDR1 MNHEY and CDR2 SVGEGT. This CDR3 has 15 residues. Trimming took off 2 bases at V and 0 bases at J, with 8 bases between the two ends. The CDR3: CASSYHGGSNQPQHF. The CDR3 DNA sequence: TGTGCCAGCAGTTACCATGGGGGTAGCAATCAGCCCCAGCATTTT.

The table lists this clonotype with a few counts. The chain links TRBV7-2 to TRBJ2-2, with D perhaps TRBD2 (5 bases). This CDR3 has 12 residues. Looked up from germline, CDR1 is SGHTA and CDR2 is FQGNSA. Trimming removed 3 bases at V and 7 bases at J, with 6 bases between. CDR3 region: CASSFGDGELFF. The CDR3 DNA sequence: TGTGCCAGCAGCTTCGGGGACGGGGAGCTGTTTTTT.

This chain links TRBV15 with TRBJ2-4, with D tentatively TRBD1 (5 bases). The germline gives CDR1 LNHNV, CDR2 YYDKDF (reference sequence). This CDR3 has 16 residues. V lost 5 bases, J lost 2 bases, and 16 bases lay in between. This CDR3 reads CATSDYLRETKNIQYF. DNA of the CDR3: TGTGCCACCAGCGATTACCTCAGGGAAACCAAAAACATTCAGTACTTC.

There are a few counts of this clonotype. The chain joins TRBV9 to TRBJ2-7; TRBD2 is a possible D gene (6 bases). V was clipped by 4 bases and J by 6 bases, with 20 bases between them. The CDR3 runs to 15 residues. Germline lookup yields CDR1 SGDLS and CDR2 YYNGEE. The CDR3 region has the DNA TGTGCCAGCAGCCCCCAGACCCGTGTGGGGGGCGAGCAGTACTTC. Its protein product is CASSPQTRVGGEQYF.

The chain uses TRBV6-2 or TRBV6-3 and TRBJ2-7; D is unclear. Trimming pared 4 bases from V and 3 bases from J, leaving 13 bases between. CDR3 size: 14 residues. Germline V gives CDR1 MNHEY, CDR2 SVGEGT. The CDR3 loop is CASSFLREGYEQYF. The CDR3 coding sequence is TGTGCCAGCAGTTTTTTAAGGGAAGGCTACGAGCAGTACTTC.

This chain joins TRBV3-1 and TRBJ2-1; no reliable D call. With 4 bases removed from V and 6 bases from J, the gap between germline ends came to 4 bases. The CDR3 covers 11 residues. The germline V gene has CDR1 LGHDT and CDR2 YNNKEL (reference sequence). In DNA, the CDR3 is TGTGCCAGCAGCCGCACCAATGAGCAGTTCTTC. Translated, it gives CASSRTNEQFF.

The V call is TRBV9, the J call TRBJ1-2; no clear D. The CDR3 covers 13 residues. V was pared by 0 bases and J by 7 bases, with 10 bases between. Per germline, CDR1 SGDLS and CDR2 YYNGEE. CDR3 protein: CASSVEGFSGYTF. Here the CDR3 DNA reads TGTGCCAGCAGCGTAGAGGGATTCAGTGGCTACACCTTC.

The table lists this clonotype with a count of one. J is TRBJ2-1 and V is TRBV20-1; D ambiguous. The CDR3 has 15 amino acids. The V and J ends lost 6 bases and 10 bases respectively, with 25 bases between them. CDR1 is DFQATT, CDR2 SNEGSKA, per germline (reference sequence). CDR3 in amino acids: CSATGWAVRSYEQFF. DNA of the CDR3: TGCAGTGCCACCGGATGGGCAGTCCGATCCTACGAGCAGTTCTTC.

V usage is TRBV6-2 or TRBV6-3 and J usage is TRBJ2-3; 7 nucleotides align to TRBD1. The germline gives CDR1 MNHEY, CDR2 SVGEGT. V dropped 2 bases and J dropped 4; count of bases not matched to a gene: 3. The CDR3 loop spans 14 amino acids. The chain's CDR3 is CASSYGQVSDTQYF. The CDR3 coding sequence is TGTGCCAGCAGTTACGGACAGGTCTCAGATACGCAGTATTTT.

This chain uses TRBV5-1 with TRBJ2-7; 7 bases are shared with TRBD2. CDR1 SGHRS and CDR2 YFSETQ come from the germline V gene. This CDR3 is built from 15 residues. The V segment lost 0 bases and the J segment 4 bases; nucleotides outside the gene matches: 7. The CDR3 loop is CASSLEVGGAYEQYF. CDR3 nucleotide sequence: TGCGCCAGCAGCTTGGAAGTGGGAGGGGCGTACGAGCAGTACTTC. Using reference TRBV5-1 and TRBJ2-7 for the parts outside the CDR3, the full variable domain is KAGVTQTPRYLIKTRGQQVTLSCSPISGHRSVSWYQQTPGQGLQFLFEYFSETQRNKGNFPGRFSGRQFSNSRSEMNVSTLELGDSALYLCASSLEVGGAYEQYFGPGTRLTVT.

The rearrangement links TRBV11-2 to TRBJ2-3, with D perhaps matching TRBD1 (6 bases). V was trimmed by 1 base and J by 8 bases, leaving 10 bases between them. Germline CDR1 and CDR2: SGHAT and FQNNGV. This CDR3 comprises 13 residues. The CDR3 sequence is CASSLGVGGTQYF. The CDR3 bases are TGTGCCAGCAGCTTAGGCGTAGGGGGTACGCAGTATTTT.

This chain connects TRBV6-1 to TRBJ2-7; 7 bases line up with TRBD2. Germline V gene data show CDR1 as MNHNS and CDR2 as SASEGT. The V segment lost 6 bases and the J segment 3 bases; nucleotides outside the gene matches: 5. The CDR3 has 13 amino acids. CDR3 region: CASRVTGGYEQYF. DNA of the CDR3: TGTGCCAGCAGAGTGACGGGGGGCTACGAGCAGTACTTC.

This clonotype turned up a few times. The chain recombines TRBV29-1 with TRBJ2-2; 15 bases match TRBD2. CDR1 is SQVTM, CDR2 ANQGSEA, per germline. After removal of 6 bases from V and 5 bases from J, the junction contained 7 bases not matched to a gene. This CDR3 is built from 16 residues. The CDR3 protein is CSVAGTSGRTTGELFF. CDR3 nucleotide sequence: TGCAGCGTGGCTGGGACTAGCGGGAGGACTACCGGGGAGCTGTTTTTT.

This chain joins TRBV12-3 or TRBV12-4 and TRBJ2-7, with 10 bases matching TRBD2. The J call may not be correct, given that the DNA end is closer to TRBJ2-5. The CDR3 has 16 amino acids. CDR3 residues: CASSLGSSGGGETQYF. For the CDR3, the DNA is TGTGCCAGCAGTTTAGGGTCTAGCGGGGGAGGAGAGACCCAGTACTTC.

There are a few counts of this clonotype. The genes are TRBV6-2 or TRBV6-3 and TRBJ2-1; possibly TRBD1 or TRBD2 for D (5 bases each). V was clipped by 0 bases and J by 9 bases, with 15 bases between them. Per the germline V gene, CDR1 is MNHEY and CDR2 is SVGEGT. The CDR3 covers 15 residues. The CDR3 DNA reads TGTGCCAGCAGTTACTCGGCTAGTCGGGGCGGTGAGCAGTTCTTC. It is translated as CASSYSASRGGEQFF.

The chain has TRBV19 and TRBJ2-5; perhaps TRBD2 as D (6 bases). The germline CDR1 and CDR2 sequences are LNHDA and SQIVND (reference sequence). There are 16 residues in the CDR3. The V end lost 5 bases, the J end lost 10 bases, and 26 bases lay between the germline ends. CDR3 nucleotide sequence: TGTGCCAGTAGTCCCAGGACTAATCCCTCTCCCACTGTCCAGTACTTC. It translates to CASSPRTNPSPTVQYF.